The 2 T cell receptor beta chains reported below all come from one sample, sequenced in a study of radiotherapy plus CTLA-4 blockade in lung cancer. TCRdb's copy holds only in-frame clones and misses some; the assay was immunoSEQ multiplex PCR. This sample has around 100,000 clones, with approximately 77% found just once. The sequenced sample was peripheral blood, obtained from a patient treated with radiotherapy plus ipilimumab. The receptors were sampled from a human donor with non-small cell lung cancer that progressed on radiotherapy plus ipilimumab. Some clones in this sample may be carry-over from other donors' samples.

This chain uses TRBV2 with TRBJ1-1; D unclear. Trimming took 4 bases from V and 5 from J, leaving 11 bases between them. The CDR3 runs 13 residues. Germline values: CDR1 SNHLY, CDR2 FYNNEI. The CDR3 sequence: CASSVLGGTEAFF. CDR3 sequence (DNA): TGTGCCAGCAGTGTCCTGGGAGGGACTGAAGCTTTCTTT.

The rearrangement joins TRBV25-1 to TRBJ2-1, with D perhaps matching TRBD2 (6 bases). Per germline, CDR1 MGHDK and CDR2 SYGVNS. Trimming removed 5 bases from V and 8 bases from J, with 13 bases in between. The CDR3 covers 13 residues. As DNA, the CDR3 is TGTGCCAGCAGTTACGGAGGGCTCGATGAGCAGTTCTTC. It codes for CASSYGGLDEQFF.